The 13 T cell receptor beta chains listed next were all sequenced from one sample in a study of T-cell reconstitution after alpha-beta-depleted transplantation in children. Researchers prepared the TCRbeta library using unique molecular identifiers, the study reports. TCRdb processed the PCR reads anew with MiXCR; each CDR3 protein has one entry. The sample has some 450,000 distinct CDR3 sequences, 43% seen once. Sequenced here: PBMCs, sampled before TCRalphabeta/CD19-depleted stem cell transplant. The receptor source for this set is a girl aged 2-10 years with aplastic anemia, due to receive a stem cell transplant.

This clonotype was observed at least ten times. The rearrangement joins TRBV20-1 to TRBJ2-1; 8 positions match TRBD2. The V gene end was trimmed by 0 bases and the J gene end by 8 bases; junction bases not matched to a gene: 12. Germline CDR1 and CDR2: DFQATT and SNEGSKA (reference sequence). The length of the CDR3 is 16 residues. The CDR3 DNA is TGCAGTGCTAGAGAGCCCGGAAGGAGCGGGAGAGATGAGCAGTTCTTC. The encoded protein is CSAREPGRSGRDEQFF.

This clonotype has only a few counts. The rearrangement links TRBV20-1 to TRBJ2-1; 7 nucleotides match TRBD2. J lost 4 bases, V lost 3 bases, and 12 bases had no gene match. The CDR3 loop spans 16 amino acids. Germline V gene data show CDR1 as DFQATT and CDR2 as SNEGSKA (reference sequence). CDR3 DNA: TGCAGTGCTAGGTGGCAGCGGGGCCTACAATACAATGAGCAGTTCTTC. It codes for CSARWQRGLQYNEQFF.

This clonotype was detected a few times. The rearrangement uses TRBV14 and TRBJ2-5; 10 positions match TRBD2. The V and J ends lost 4 bases and 5 bases, in that order; junction bases with no gene match: 7. The CDR3 consists of 15 residues. Per germline, CDR1 SGHDN and CDR2 FVKESK. DNA for the CDR3: TGTGCCAGCAGCCGCCGTCAGCGGGAGGGGGAGACCCAGTACTTC. Its translation is CASSRRQREGETQYF.

The chain employs TRBV7-9 and TRBJ1-5; D is ambiguous. Trimming left V 7 bases short and J 1 base short, with 11 bases between. The germline gives CDR1 SEHNR, CDR2 FQNEAQ (reference sequence). The CDR3 is made up of 14 amino acids. CDR3 sequence (DNA): TGTGCCAGCACCGAGGGAGGGAGCAATCAGCCCCAGCATTTT. Residues: CASTEGGSNQPQHF.

This chain links TRBV7-6 with TRBJ2-1; TRBD2 agrees at 9 bases. The junction had 6 bases not matched to a gene; V was cut back by 5 bases and J by 7 bases. Germline CDR1 SGHVS, CDR2 FNYEAQ. The CDR3 is 14 amino acids. CDR3 bases: TGTGCCAGCAGCATTCCTAGCGGGGAGAATGAGCAGTTCTTC. Amino acids: CASSIPSGENEQFF.

This clonotype was observed a few times. This sequence joins TRBV12-3 or TRBV12-4 and TRBJ1-2; tentative D call: TRBD1 (6 bases). This CDR3 spans 14 amino acids. Trimming shortened V by 7 bases and J by 4 bases, and 16 bases separated the two germline ends. CDR3 coding DNA: TGTGCCAGCACCTACGGGGGGCTCTTCTATGGCTACACCTTC. This sequence encodes CASTYGGLFYGYTF.

This clonotype has a handful of counts. The V call is TRBV6-2 or TRBV6-3, the J call TRBJ2-3; D gene ambiguous. V lost 2 bases and J 4 bases, leaving 7 bases between the germline ends. There are 13 residues in the CDR3. Germline V gene sequence: CDR1 MNHEY, CDR2 SVGEGT. Here the CDR3 DNA reads TGTGCCAGCAGTTACGGCCCTCCAGATACGCAGTATTTT. Amino acids: CASSYGPPDTQYF.

The chain carries TRBV20-1 and TRBJ2-5, with 8 bases aligning to TRBD1. V was clipped by 2 bases and J by 5 bases; unmatched bases: 7. Germline assignment: CDR1 DFQATT and CDR2 SNEGSKA (reference sequence). This CDR3 has 14 residues. CDR3 sequence (DNA): TGCAGTGCTAGACCCCCAGGGGGCCCGGAGACCCAGTACTTC. Its translation is CSARPPGGPETQYF.

The chain couples TRBV20-1 to TRBJ2-3; the D is unclear. Trimming left V 0 bases short and J 2 bases short, with 15 bases between. CDR1 and CDR2 from the germline V gene are DFQATT and SNEGSKA (reference sequence). The CDR3 consists of 16 residues. CDR3 residues: CSARDSGRRDTDTQYF. CDR3 nucleotide sequence: TGCAGTGCTAGAGATTCGGGCAGGCGCGACACAGATACGCAGTATTTT.

The chain links TRBV27 to TRBJ2-3; D unresolved. The CDR3 covers 14 residues. Germline-derived CDR1 and CDR2 are MNHEY and SMNVEV (reference sequence). V was trimmed by 2 bases and J by 5 bases, leaving 11 bases between them. CDR3: CASSLEVDGDTQYF. The CDR3 region has the DNA TGTGCCAGCAGTTTAGAGGTGGATGGAGATACGCAGTATTTT.

The chain links TRBV7-2 to TRBJ2-7, with D perhaps TRBD1 or TRBD2 (5 bases each). The germline gives CDR1 SGHTA, CDR2 FQGNSA. The CDR3 is 16 amino acids. The ends were cut back, 4 bases at V and 2 bases at J, with 18 bases in the middle. DNA of the CDR3: TGTGCCAGCAGCTCGGACGGGGCCCGGGTAACCTACGAGCAGTACTTC. Its protein is CASSSDGARVTYEQYF.

The chain carries TRBV12-3 or TRBV12-4 and TRBJ1-1, with D unresolved. The germline V and J ends were trimmed by 3 bases and 11 bases, with 25 bases remaining between them. The CDR3 consists of 16 residues. CDR3 bases: TGTGCCAGCAGTTTGGTTGCCCCCGCGGAGGACCGAGGGGCTTTCTTT. Protein product: CASSLVAPAEDRGAFF.

This clonotype appeared a few times. The genes are TRBV28 and TRBJ1-4; D is uncertain. The CDR3 contains 15 residues. Germline lookup yields CDR1 MDHEN and CDR2 SYDVKM. V lost 6 bases, J lost 0 bases, and 11 bases lay in between. CDR3 nucleotide sequence: TGTGCCAGCAGGGACCGTCGAACAACTAATGAAAAACTGTTTTTT. Encoded protein: CASRDRRTTNEKLFF.